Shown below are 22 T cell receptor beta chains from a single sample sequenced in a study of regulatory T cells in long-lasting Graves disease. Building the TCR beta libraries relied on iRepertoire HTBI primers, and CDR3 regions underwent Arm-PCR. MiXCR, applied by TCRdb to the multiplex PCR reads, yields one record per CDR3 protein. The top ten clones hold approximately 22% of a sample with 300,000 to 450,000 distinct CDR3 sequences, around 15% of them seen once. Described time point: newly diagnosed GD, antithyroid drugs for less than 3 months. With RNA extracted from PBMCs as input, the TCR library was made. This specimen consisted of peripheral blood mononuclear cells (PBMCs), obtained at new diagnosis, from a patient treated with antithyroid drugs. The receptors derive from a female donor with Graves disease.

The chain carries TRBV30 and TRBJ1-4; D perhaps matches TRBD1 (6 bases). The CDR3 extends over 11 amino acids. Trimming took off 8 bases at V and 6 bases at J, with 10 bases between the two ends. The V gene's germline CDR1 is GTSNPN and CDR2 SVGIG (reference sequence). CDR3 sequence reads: CAGGTYEKLFF. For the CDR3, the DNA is TGTGCCGGGGGGACATATGAAAAACTGTTTTTT. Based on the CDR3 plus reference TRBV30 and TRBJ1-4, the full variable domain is SQTIHQWPATLVQPVGSPLSLECTVEGTSNPNLYWYRQAAGRGLQLLFYSVGIGQISSEVPQNLSASRPQDRQFILSSKKLLLSDSGFYLCAGGTYEKLFFGSGTQLSVL.

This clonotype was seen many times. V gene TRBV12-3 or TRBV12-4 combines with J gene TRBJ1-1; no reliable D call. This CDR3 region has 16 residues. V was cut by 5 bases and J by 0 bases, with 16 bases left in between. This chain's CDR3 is CASSPDKNWMNTEAFF. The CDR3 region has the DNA TGTGCCAGCAGTCCTGATAAAAATTGGATGAACACTGAAGCTTTCTTT.

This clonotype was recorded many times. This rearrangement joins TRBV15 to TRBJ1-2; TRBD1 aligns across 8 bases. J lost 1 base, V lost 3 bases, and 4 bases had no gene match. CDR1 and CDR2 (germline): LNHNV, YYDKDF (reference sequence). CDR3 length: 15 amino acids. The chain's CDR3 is CATSSDRGDNYGYTF. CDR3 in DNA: TGTGCCACCAGCAGTGACAGGGGAGATAACTATGGCTACACCTTC.

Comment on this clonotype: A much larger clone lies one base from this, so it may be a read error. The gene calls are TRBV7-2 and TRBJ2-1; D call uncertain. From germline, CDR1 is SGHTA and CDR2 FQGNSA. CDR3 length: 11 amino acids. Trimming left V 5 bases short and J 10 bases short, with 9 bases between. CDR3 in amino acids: CASSETLEQFF. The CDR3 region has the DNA TGTGCCAGCAGCGAGACCCTCGAGCAGTTCTTC.

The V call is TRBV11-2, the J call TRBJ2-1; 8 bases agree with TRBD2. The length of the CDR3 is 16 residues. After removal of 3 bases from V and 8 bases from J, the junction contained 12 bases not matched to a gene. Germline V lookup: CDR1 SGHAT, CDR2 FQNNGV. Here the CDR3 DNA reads TGTGCCAGCAGCTTTGGGGTAGCGGGATACGTCCATGAGCAGTTCTTC. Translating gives CASSFGVAGYVHEQFF.

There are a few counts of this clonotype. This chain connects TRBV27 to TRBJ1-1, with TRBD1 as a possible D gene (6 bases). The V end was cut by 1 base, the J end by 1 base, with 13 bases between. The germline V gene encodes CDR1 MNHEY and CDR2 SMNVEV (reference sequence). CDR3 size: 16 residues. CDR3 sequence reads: CASSLLAGAPNTEAFF. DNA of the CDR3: TGTGCCAGCAGTTTATTGGCAGGGGCCCCGAACACTGAAGCTTTCTTT.

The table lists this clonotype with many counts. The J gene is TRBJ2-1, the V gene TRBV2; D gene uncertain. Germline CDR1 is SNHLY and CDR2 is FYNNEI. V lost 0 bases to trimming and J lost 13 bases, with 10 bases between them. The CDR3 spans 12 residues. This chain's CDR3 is CASSEASRRQFF. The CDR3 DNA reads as TGTGCCAGCAGTGAAGCGAGCCGGAGACAGTTCTTC.

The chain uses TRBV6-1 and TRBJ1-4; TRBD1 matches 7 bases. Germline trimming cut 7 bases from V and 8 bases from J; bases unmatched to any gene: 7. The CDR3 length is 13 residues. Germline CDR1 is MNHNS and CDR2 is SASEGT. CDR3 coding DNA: TGTGCCAGCATGGGACAGTCAAACGAAAAACTGTTTTTT. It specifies CASMGQSNEKLFF.

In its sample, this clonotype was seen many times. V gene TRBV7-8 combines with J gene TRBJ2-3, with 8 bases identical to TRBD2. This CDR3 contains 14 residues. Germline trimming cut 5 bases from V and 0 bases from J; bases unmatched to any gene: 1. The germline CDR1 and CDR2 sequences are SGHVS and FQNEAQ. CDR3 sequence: CASSPSGSTDTQYF. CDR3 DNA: TGTGCCAGCAGCCCTAGCGGGAGCACAGATACGCAGTATTTT.

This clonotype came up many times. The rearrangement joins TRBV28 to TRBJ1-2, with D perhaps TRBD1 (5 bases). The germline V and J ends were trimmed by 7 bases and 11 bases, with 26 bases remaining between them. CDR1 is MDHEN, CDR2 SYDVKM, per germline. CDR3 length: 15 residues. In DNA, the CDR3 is TGTGCCAGCACAATACCCCAGGGAGAAAAGGGCCCATACACCTTC. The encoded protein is CASTIPQGEKGPYTF.

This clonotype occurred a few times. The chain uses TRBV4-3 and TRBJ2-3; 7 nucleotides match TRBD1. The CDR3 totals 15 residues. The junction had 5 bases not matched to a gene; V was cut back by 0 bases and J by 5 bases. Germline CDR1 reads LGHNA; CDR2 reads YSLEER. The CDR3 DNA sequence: TGCGCCAGCAGCCAAGATACAGGGGTGGGAGATACGCAGTATTTT. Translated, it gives CASSQDTGVGDTQYF.

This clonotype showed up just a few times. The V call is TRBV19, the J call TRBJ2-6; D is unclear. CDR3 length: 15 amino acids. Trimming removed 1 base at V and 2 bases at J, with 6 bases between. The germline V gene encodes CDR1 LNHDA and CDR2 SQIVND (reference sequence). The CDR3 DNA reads TGTGCCAGTAGTATAGTGGGGACTGGGGCCAACGTCCTGACTTTC. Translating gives CASSIVGTGANVLTF. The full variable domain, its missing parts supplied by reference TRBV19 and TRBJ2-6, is DGGITQSPKYLFRKEGQNVTLSCEQNLNHDAMYWYRQDPGQGLRLIYYSQIVNDFQKGDIAEGYSVSREKKESFPLTVTSAQKNPTAFYLCASSIVGTGANVLTFGAGSRLTVL.

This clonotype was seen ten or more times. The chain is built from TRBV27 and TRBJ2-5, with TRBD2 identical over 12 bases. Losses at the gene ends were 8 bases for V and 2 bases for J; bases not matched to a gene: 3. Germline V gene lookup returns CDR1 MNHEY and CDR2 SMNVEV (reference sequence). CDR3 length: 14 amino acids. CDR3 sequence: CASWTSGAQETQYF. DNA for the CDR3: TGTGCCAGCTGGACTAGCGGGGCACAAGAGACCCAGTACTTC.

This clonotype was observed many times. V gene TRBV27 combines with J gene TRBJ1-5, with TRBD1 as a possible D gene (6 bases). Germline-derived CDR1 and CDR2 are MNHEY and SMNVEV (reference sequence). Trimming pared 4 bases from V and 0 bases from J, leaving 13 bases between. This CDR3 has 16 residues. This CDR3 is CASSSGGPLSNQPQHF. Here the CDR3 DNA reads TGTGCCAGCAGTTCTGGGGGCCCCCTTAGCAATCAGCCCCAGCATTTT.

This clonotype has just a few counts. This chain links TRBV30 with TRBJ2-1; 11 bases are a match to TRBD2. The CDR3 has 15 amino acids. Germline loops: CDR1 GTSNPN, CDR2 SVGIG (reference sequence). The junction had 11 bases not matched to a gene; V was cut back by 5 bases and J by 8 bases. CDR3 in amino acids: CAWFPRLAGSYEQFF. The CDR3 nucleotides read TGTGCCTGGTTTCCCAGACTAGCGGGAAGCTATGAGCAGTTCTTC.

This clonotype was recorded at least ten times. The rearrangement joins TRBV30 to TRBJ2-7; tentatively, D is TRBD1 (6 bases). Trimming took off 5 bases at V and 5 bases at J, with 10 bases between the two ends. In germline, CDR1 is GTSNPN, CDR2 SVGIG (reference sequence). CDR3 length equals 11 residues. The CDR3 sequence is CAWGGINEQYF. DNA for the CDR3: TGTGCCTGGGGGGGCATTAACGAGCAGTACTTC.

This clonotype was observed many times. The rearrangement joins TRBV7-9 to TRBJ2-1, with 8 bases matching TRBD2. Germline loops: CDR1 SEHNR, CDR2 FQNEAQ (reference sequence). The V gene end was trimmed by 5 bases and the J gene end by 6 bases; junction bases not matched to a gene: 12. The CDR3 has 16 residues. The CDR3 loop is CASSPSRGGILNEQFF. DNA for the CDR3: TGTGCCAGCAGCCCCAGTCGGGGGGGAATTCTCAATGAGCAGTTCTTC.

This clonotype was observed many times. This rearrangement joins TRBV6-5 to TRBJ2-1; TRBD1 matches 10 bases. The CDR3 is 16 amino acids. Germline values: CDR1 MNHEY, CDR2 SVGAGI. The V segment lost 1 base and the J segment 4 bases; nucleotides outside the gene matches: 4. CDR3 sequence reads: CASSYYPGQGYNEQFF. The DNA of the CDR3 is TGTGCCAGCAGTTACTATCCGGGACAGGGGTACAATGAGCAGTTCTTC.

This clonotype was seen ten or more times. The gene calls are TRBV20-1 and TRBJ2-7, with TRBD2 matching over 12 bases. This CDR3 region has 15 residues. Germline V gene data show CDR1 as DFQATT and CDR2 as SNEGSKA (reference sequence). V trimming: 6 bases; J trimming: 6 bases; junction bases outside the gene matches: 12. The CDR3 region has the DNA TGCAGTGCCCCCCGTTCTAGCGGGAGGGCCGGCGAGCAGTACTTC. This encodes CSAPRSSGRAGEQYF.

CDR3 protein: CASSQDFPRTGHTDTQYF. CDR3 sequence (DNA): TGTGCCAGCAGCCAAGATTTTCCCAGGACAGGGCACACAGATACGCAGTATTTT. The V and J genes are TRBV3-1 and TRBJ2-3; 8 bases line up with TRBD1. The germline V gene has CDR1 LGHDT and CDR2 YNNKEL (reference sequence). J was trimmed by 2 bases and V by 0 bases; bases with no gene match: 10. This CDR3 comprises 18 residues.

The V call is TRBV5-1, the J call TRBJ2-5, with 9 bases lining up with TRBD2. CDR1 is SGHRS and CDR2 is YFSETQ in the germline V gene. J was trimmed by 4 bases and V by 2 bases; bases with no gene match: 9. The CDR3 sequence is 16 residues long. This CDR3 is CASSLQLAGVSETQYF. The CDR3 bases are TGCGCCAGCAGCTTACAGTTAGCGGGAGTTTCAGAGACCCAGTACTTC.

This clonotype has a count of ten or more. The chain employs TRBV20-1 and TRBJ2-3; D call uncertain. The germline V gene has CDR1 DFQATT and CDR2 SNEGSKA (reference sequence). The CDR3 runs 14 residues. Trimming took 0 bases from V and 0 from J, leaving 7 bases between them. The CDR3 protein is CSARDASSTDTQYF. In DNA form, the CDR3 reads TGCAGTGCTAGAGATGCGTCAAGCACAGATACGCAGTATTTT.